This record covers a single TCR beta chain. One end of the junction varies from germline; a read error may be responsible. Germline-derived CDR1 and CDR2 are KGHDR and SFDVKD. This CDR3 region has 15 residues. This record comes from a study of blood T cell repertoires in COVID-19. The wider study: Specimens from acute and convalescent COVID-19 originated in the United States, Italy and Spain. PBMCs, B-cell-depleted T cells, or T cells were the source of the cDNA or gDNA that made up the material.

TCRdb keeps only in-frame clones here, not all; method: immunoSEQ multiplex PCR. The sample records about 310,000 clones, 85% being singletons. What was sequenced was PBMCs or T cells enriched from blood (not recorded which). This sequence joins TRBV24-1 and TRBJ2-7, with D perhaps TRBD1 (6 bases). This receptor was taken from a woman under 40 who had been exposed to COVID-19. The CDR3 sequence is CATSDSQGYIHEQYF. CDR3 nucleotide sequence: TGTGCCACCAGCGATTCACAGGGCTATATCCACGAGCAGTACTTC.